This T cell receptor (beta chain) comes out of a study of control samples from healthy donors and cancer patients. This CDR3 has 16 amino acids. Trimming took off 1 base at V and 2 bases at J, with 9 bases between the two ends. Germline loops: CDR1 LGHNA, CDR2 YSLEER. The repertoire was sequenced with immunoSEQ multiplex PCR; TCRdb's copy has only in-frame clones and lacks some. The repertoire includes roughly 120,000 clones, less than 95% of them detected once, and 3.6% sits in the top ten. This sequence originates from a man under 40 in good health. Sequencing was carried out using blood. The chain uses TRBV4-3 and TRBJ2-6; D gene uncertain. The CDR3 DNA reads TGCGCCAGCAGCCAAGGTTCAGGTGCTGGGGCCAACGTCCTGACTTTC. As protein: CASSQGSGAGANVLTF.